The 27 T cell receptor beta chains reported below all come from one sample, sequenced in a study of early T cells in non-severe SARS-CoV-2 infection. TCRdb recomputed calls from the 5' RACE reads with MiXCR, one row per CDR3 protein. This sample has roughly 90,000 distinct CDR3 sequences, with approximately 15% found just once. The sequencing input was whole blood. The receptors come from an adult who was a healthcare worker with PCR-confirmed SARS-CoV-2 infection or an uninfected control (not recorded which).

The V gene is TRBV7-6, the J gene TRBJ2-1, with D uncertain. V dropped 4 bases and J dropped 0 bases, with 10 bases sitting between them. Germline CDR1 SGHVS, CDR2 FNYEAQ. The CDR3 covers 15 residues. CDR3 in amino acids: CASSSGVYSYNEQFF. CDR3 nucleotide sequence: TGTGCCAGCAGCTCTGGGGTTTACTCCTACAATGAGCAGTTCTTC.

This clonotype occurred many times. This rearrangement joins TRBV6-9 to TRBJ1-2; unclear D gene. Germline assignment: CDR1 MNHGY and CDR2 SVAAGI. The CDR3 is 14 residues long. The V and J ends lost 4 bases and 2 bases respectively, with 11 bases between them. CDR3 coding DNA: TGTGCCAGCAGTTCCCGTGTAGGGAACTATGGCTACACCTTC. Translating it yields CASSSRVGNYGYTF.

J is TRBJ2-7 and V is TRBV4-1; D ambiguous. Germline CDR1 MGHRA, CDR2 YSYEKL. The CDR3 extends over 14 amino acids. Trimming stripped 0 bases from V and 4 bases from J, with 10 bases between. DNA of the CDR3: TGCGCCAGCAGCCAAGACGGCTTTGGGTACGAGCAGTACTTC. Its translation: CASSQDGFGYEQYF.

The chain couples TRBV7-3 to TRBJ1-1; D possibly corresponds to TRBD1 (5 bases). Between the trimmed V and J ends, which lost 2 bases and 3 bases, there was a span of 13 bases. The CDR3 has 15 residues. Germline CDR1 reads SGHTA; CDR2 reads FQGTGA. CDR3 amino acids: CASSLYGGSDTEAFF. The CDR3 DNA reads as TGTGCCAGCAGCTTATATGGGGGATCAGACACTGAAGCTTTCTTT. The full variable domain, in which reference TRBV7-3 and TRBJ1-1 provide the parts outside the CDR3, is GAGVSQTPSNKVTEKGKYVELRCDPISGHTALYWYRQSLGQGPEFLIYFQGTGAADDSGLPNDRFFAVRPEGSVSTLKIQRTERGDSAVYLCASSLYGGSDTEAFFGQGTRLTVV.

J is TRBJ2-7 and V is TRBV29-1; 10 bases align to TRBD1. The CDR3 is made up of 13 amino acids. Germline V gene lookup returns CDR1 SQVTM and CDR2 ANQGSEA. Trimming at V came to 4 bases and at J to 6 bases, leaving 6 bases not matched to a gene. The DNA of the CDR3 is TGCAGCGTTGCCGGGACAGGGGATGGCGAGCAGTACTTC. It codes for CSVAGTGDGEQYF.

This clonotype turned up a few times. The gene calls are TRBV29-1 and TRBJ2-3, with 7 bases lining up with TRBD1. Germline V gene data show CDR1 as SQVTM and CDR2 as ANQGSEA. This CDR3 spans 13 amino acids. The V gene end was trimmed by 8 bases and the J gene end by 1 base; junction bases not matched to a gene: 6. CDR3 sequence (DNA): TGCAGCTCGAACAGGGGTGGCACAGATACGCAGTATTTT. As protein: CSSNRGGTDTQYF.

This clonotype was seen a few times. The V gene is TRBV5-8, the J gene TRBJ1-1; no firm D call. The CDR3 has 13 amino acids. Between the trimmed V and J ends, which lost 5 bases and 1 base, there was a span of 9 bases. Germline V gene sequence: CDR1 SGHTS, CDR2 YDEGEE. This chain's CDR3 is CASSSAPNTEAFF. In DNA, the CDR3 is TGTGCCAGCAGTTCTGCCCCGAACACTGAAGCTTTCTTT.

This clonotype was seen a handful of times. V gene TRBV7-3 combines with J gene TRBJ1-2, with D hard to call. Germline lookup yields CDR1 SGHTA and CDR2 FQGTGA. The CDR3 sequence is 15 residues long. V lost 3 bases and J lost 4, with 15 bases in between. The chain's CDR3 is CASSLGRDPVYGYTF. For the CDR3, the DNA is TGTGCCAGCAGCTTGGGAAGGGATCCGGTCTATGGCTACACCTTC. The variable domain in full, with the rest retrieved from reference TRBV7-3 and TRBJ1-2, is GAGVSQTPSNKVTEKGKYVELRCDPISGHTALYWYRQSLGQGPEFLIYFQGTGAADDSGLPNDRFFAVRPEGSVSTLKIQRTERGDSAVYLCASSLGRDPVYGYTFGSGTRLTVV.

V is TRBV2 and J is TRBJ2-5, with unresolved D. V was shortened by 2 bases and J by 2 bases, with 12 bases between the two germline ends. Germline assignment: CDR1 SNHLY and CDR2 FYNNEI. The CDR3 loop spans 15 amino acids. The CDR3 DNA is TGTGCCAGCAGTGAAAATATGGTGACACAAGAGACCCAGTACTTC. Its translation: CASSENMVTQETQYF.

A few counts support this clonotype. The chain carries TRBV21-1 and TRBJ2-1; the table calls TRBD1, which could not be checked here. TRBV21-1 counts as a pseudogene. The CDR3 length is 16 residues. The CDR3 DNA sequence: TGTGCCAGCGCCGAGGCCGGGGGGGGCCCGGTAGATGAGCAGTTCTTC. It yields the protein CASAEAGGGPVDEQFF.

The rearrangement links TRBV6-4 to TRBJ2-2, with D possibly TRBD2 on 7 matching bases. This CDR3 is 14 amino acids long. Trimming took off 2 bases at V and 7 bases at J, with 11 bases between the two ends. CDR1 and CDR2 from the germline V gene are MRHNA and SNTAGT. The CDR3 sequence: CASSDGGAGGELFF. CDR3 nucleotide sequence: TGTGCCAGCAGTGACGGGGGGGCTGGCGGGGAGCTGTTTTTT.

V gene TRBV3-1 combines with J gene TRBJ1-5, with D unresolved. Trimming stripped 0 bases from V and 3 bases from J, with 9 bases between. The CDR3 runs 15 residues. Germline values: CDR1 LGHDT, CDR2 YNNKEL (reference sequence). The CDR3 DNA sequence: TGTGCCAGCAGCCAAGATCGGTTGGCCAATCAGCCCCAGCATTTT. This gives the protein CASSQDRLANQPQHF.

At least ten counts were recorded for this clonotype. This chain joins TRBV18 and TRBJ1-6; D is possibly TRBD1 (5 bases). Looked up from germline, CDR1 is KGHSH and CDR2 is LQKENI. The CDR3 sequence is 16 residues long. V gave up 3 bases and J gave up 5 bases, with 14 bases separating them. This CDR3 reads CASSPPVRGDNSPLHF. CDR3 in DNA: TGTGCCAGCTCACCGCCCGTGAGGGGAGATAATTCACCCCTCCACTTT.

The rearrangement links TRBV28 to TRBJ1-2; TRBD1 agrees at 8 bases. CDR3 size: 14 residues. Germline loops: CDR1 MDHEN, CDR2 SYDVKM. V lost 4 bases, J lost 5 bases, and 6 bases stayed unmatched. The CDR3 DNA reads TGTGCCAGCAGTTCAGGGGGCGGCATTTATGGCTACACCTTC. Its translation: CASSSGGGIYGYTF.

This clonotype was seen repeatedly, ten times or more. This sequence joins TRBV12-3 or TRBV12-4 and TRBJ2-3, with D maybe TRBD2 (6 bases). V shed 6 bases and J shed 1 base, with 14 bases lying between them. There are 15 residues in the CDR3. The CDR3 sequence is CASSPPGARTDTQYF. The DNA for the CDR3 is TGTGCCAGCAGCCCCCCGGGAGCTCGCACAGATACGCAGTATTTT.

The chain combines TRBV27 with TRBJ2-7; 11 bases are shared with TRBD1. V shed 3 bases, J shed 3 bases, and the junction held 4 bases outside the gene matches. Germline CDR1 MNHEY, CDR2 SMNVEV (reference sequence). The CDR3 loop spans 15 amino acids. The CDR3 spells CASSFTGTGGYEQYF. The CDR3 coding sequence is TGTGCCAGCAGTTTTACGGGGACAGGGGGCTACGAGCAGTACTTC.

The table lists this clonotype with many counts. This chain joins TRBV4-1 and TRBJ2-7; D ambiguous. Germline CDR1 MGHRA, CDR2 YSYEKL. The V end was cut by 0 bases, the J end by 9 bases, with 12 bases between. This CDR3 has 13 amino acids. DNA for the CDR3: TGCGCCAGCAGCCAAGATCGGGCCTGGGCGCAGTACTTC. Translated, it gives CASSQDRAWAQYF.

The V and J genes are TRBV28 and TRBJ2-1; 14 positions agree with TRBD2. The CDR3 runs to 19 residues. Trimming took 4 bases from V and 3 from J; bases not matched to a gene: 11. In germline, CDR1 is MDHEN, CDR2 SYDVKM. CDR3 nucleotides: TGTGCCAGCAGTTCACCGGGACTAGCGGGGGCTTCACGCTACAATGAGCAGTTCTTC. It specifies CASSSPGLAGASRYNEQFF. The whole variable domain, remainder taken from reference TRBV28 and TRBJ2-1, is DVKVTQSSRYLVKRTGEKVFLECVQDMDHENMFWYRQDPGLGLRLIYFSYDVKMKEKGDIPEGYSVSREKKERFSLILESASTNQTSMYLCASSSPGLAGASRYNEQFFGPGTRLTVL.

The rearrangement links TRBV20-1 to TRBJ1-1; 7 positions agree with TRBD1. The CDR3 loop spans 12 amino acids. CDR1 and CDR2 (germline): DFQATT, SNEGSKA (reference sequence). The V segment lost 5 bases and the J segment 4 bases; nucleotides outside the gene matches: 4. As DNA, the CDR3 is TGCAGTGCTGTAGGGGGCCCCACTGAAGCTTTCTTT. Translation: CSAVGGPTEAFF.

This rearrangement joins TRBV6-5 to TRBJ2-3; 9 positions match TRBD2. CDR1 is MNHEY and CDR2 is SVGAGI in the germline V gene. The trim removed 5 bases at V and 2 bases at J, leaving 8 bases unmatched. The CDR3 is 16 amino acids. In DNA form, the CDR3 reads TGTGCCAGCAGTAATGGCGGGGGGGCGTACACAGATACGCAGTATTTT. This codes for CASSNGGGAYTDTQYF.

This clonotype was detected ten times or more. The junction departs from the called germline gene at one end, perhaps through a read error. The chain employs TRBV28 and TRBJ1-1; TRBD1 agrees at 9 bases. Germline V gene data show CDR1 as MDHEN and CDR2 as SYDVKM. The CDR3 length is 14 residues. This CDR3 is CASIMTGGNTEVFF. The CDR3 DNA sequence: TGTGCCAGCATCATGACAGGGGGAAACACTGAAGTTTTCTTT.

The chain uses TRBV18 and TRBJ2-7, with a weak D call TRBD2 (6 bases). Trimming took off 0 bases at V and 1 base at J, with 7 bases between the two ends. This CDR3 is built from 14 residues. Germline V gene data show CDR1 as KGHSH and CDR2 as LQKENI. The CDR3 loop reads CASSPPSGSYEQYF. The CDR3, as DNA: TGTGCCAGCTCACCACCGAGCGGGTCCTACGAGCAGTACTTC.

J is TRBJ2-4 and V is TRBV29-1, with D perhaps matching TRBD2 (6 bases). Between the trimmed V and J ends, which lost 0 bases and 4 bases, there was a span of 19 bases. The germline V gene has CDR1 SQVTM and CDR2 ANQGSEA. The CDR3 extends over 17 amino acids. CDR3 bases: TGCAGCGTTGAAGATCGTGGGGGGATGGAGCCAAAAAACATTCAGTACTTC. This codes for CSVEDRGGMEPKNIQYF.

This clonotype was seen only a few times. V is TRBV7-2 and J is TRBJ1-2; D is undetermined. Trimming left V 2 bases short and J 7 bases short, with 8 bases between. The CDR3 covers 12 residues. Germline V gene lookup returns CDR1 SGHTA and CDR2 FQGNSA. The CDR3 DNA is TGTGCCAGCAGCTTACTCAACCTTGGCTACACCTTC. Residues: CASSLLNLGYTF.

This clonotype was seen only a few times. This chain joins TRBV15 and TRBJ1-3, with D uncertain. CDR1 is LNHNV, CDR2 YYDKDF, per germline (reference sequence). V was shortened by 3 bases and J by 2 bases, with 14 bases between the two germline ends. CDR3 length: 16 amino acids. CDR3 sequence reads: CATSSPQKFTGNTIYF. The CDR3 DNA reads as TGTGCCACCAGCAGTCCCCAAAAGTTTACTGGAAACACCATATATTTT.

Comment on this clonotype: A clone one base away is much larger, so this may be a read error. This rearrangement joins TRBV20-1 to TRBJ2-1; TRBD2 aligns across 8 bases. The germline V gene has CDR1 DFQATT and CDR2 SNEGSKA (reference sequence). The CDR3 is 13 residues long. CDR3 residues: CRRLANPYNEQFF. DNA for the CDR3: TGCAGGAGACTAGCGAACCCCTACAATGAGCAGTTCTTC.

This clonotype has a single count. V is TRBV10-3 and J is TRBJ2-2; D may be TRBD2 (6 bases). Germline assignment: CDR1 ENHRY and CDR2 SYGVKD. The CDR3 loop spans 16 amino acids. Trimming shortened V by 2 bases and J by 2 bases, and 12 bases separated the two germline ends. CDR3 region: CAISERAGLNTGELFF. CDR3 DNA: TGTGCCATCAGTGAGCGGGCGGGACTCAACACCGGGGAGCTGTTTTTT.